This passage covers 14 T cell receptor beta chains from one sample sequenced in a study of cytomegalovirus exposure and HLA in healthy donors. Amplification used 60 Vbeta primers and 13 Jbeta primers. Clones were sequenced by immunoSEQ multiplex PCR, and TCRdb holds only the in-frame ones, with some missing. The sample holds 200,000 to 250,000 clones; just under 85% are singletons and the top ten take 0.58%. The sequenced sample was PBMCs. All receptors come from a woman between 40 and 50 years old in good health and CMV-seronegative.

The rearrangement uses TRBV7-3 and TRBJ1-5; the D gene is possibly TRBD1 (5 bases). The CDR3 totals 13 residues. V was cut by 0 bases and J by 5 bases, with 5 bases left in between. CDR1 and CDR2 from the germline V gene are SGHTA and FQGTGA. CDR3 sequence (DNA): TGTGCCAGCAGCTTAACGACAGATCAGCCCCAGCATTTT. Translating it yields CASSLTTDQPQHF.

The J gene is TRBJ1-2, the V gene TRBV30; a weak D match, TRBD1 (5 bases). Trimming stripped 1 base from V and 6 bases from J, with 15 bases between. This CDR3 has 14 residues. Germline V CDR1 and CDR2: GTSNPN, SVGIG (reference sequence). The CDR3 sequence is CAWSDTGALHGYTF. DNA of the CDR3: TGTGCCTGGAGTGACACAGGAGCTCTCCATGGCTACACCTTC.

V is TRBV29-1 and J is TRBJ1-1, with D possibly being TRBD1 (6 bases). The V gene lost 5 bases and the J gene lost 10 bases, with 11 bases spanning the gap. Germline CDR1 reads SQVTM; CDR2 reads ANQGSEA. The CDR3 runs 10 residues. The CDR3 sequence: CSVTVGAAFF. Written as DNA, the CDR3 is TGCAGCGTTACCGTGGGGGCAGCTTTCTTT. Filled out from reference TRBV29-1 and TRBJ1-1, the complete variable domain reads SAVISQKPSRDICQRGTSLTIQCQVDSQVTMMFWYRQQPGQSLTLIATANQGSEATYESGFVIDKFPISRPNLTFSTLTVSNMSPEDSSIYLCSVTVGAAFFGQGTRLTVV.

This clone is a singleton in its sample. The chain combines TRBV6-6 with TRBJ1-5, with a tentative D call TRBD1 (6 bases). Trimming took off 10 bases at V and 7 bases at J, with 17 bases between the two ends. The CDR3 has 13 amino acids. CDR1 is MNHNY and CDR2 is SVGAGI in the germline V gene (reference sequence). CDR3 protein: CATGGALGQPQHF. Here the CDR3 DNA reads TGTGCCACGGGGGGGGCCTTGGGGCAGCCCCAGCATTTT.

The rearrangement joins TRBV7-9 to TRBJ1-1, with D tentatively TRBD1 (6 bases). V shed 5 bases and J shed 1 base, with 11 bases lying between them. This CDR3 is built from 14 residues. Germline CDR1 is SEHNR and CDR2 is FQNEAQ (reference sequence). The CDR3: CASSHGQKNTEAFF. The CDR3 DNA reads TGTGCCAGCAGCCACGGACAGAAGAACACTGAAGCTTTCTTT.

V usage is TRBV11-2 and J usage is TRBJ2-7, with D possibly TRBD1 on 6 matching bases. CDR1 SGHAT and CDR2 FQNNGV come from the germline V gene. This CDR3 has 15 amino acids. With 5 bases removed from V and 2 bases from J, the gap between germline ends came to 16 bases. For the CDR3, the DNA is TGTGCCAGCAGCGTAGGGGACATCCTACCCTACGAGCAGTACTTC. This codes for CASSVGDILPYEQYF.

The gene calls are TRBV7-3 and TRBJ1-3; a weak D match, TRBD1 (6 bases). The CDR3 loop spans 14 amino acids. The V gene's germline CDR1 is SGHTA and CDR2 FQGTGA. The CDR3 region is CATMDRSSGNTIYF. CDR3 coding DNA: TGTGCTACGATGGACAGATCCTCTGGAAACACCATATATTTT.

The CDR3 DNA reads as TGTGCCTGGACCGGCGGGGTGCAGGGGCTGTTTTTT. This gives the protein CAWTGGVQGLFF. The chain couples TRBV30 to TRBJ2-2, with D possibly TRBD2 on 6 matching bases. Germline CDR1 reads GTSNPN; CDR2 reads SVGIG (reference sequence). Trimming removed 4 bases at V and 13 bases at J, with 16 bases between. The CDR3 consists of 12 residues.

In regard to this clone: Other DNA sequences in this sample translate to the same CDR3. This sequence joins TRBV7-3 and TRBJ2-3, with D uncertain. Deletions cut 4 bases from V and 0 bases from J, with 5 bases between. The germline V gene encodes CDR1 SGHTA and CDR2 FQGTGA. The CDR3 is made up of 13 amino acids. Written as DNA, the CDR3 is TGTGCCAGCAGCTCTTCTAGCACAGATACGCAGTATTTT. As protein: CASSSSSTDTQYF.

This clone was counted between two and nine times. Here the CDR3 reads CASSPDRWTRNEQYF. The CDR3 DNA is TGCGCCAGCAGCCCTGACCGTTGGACTAGAAACGAGCAGTACTTC. The genes are TRBV4-3 and TRBJ2-7; 7 bases line up with TRBD2. Germline V gene sequence: CDR1 LGHNA, CDR2 YSLEER. V was pared by 4 bases and J by 5 bases, with 11 bases of the junction left unmatched. The CDR3 spans 15 residues.

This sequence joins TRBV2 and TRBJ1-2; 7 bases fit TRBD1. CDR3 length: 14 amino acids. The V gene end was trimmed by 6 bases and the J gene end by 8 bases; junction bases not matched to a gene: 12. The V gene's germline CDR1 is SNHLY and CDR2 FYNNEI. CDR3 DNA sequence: TGTGCCAGCAGCGGCGGGCAGGGGGTTGTCGGCTACACCTTC. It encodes CASSGGQGVVGYTF.

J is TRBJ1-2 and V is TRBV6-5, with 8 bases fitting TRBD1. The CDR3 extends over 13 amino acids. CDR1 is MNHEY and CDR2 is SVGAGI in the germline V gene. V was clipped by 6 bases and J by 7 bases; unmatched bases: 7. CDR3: CASSLTGAGGYTF. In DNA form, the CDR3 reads TGTGCCAGCAGCTTGACAGGGGCTGGTGGCTACACCTTC.

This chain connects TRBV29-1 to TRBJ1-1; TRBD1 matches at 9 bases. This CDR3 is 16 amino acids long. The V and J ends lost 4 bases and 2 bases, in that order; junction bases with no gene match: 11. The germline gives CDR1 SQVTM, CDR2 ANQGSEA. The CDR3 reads CSVGTAGQGINTEAFF. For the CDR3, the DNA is TGCAGCGTTGGAACCGCCGGACAGGGGATAAACACTGAAGCTTTCTTT.

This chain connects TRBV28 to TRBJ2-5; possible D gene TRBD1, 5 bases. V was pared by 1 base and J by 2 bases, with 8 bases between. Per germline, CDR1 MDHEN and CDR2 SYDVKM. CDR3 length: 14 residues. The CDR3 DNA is TGTGCCAGCAGTTTATCAGGGATGCAAGAGACCCAGTACTTC. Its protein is CASSLSGMQETQYF.